The 24 T cell receptor beta chains listed next were all sequenced from one sample in a study of blood T cells in healthy people across ages. Combining a sample-barcoded 5' primer with a J-beta primer mix, a second PCR ran for about 6 to 12 cycles. TCRdb re-analysed the 5' RACE reads in MiXCR, keeping a single row per CDR3 protein. The sample shows more than 900,000 distinct CDR3 sequences, roughly 28% of them seen only once. The data also belong to a second study, concerning T cells of mothers and their children.

Sequencing was performed on blood. These receptors all come from a woman in her forties in good health.

As for this clonotype: This may be a read error, as it is one base from a much larger clone. The rearrangement uses TRBV7-9 and TRBJ1-2; D unresolved. Looked up from germline, CDR1 is SEHNR and CDR2 is FQNEAQ (reference sequence). CDR3 length: 14 residues. CDR3 region: CASGLDGESYGYTF. CDR3 nucleotide sequence: TGTGCCAGCGGCTTAGATGGGGAAAGTTATGGCTACACCTTC.

This sequence joins TRBV6-4 and TRBJ2-5; TRBD2 matches 14 bases. There are 16 residues in the CDR3. Germline loops: CDR1 MRHNA, CDR2 SNTAGT. Trimming at V came to 5 bases and at J to 5 bases, leaving 7 bases not matched to a gene. CDR3 sequence (DNA): TGTGCCAGCAGTAGGGGACTAGCGGGGGCGAGGGAGACCCAGTACTTC. It yields the protein CASSRGLAGARETQYF.

This clonotype was recorded many times. This rearrangement joins TRBV5-5 to TRBJ2-1, with 7 bases lining up with TRBD2. CDR1 and CDR2 from the germline V gene are SGHKS and YYEKEE (reference sequence). The junction had 6 bases not matched to a gene; V was cut back by 1 base and J by 8 bases. The CDR3 has 14 amino acids. The CDR3 DNA sequence: TGTGCCAGCAGCTTGATTCCAGGGAGGGATGAGCAGTTCTTC. Encoded protein: CASSLIPGRDEQFF.

The chain is built from TRBV12-3 or TRBV12-4 and TRBJ2-7; a possible D gene is TRBD2 (6 bases). The CDR3 is made up of 13 amino acids. V gave up 3 bases and J gave up 7 bases, with 13 bases separating them. This CDR3 is CASSFILGGEQYF. The CDR3 DNA reads TGTGCCAGCAGTTTCATTTTGGGGGGTGAGCAGTACTTC.

This clonotype was recorded many times. The gene calls are TRBV29-1 and TRBJ1-2, with 8 positions matching TRBD1. The V segment lost 7 bases and the J segment 5 bases; nucleotides outside the gene matches: 3. The CDR3 runs to 11 residues. Germline lookup yields CDR1 SQVTM and CDR2 ANQGSEA. CDR3 sequence reads: CSGQGAYGYTF. For the CDR3, the DNA is TGCAGCGGGCAGGGGGCTTATGGCTACACCTTC.

The DNA for the CDR3 is TGTGCCAGCAGTTTTGAGGCTAGCGGGAGGGGTGAGCAGTTCTTC. This encodes CASSFEASGRGEQFF. The J gene is TRBJ2-1, the V gene TRBV27; 12 nucleotides line up with TRBD2. Unmatched junction bases numbered 6, after V lost 3 bases and J lost 9 bases. Germline V CDR1 and CDR2: MNHEY, SMNVEV (reference sequence). CDR3 size: 15 residues.

On this clonotype itself: At one boundary the junction diverges from the germline segment, which might be a read error. The chain has TRBV3-1 and TRBJ2-6; D gene ambiguous. Germline values: CDR1 LGHDT, CDR2 YNNKEL (reference sequence). The CDR3 has 15 amino acids. The CDR3 protein is CASSQDGAGTNVLTF. Written as DNA, the CDR3 is TGTGCCAGCAGCCAAGATGGAGCTGGGACCAACGTCCTGACTTTC.

The gene calls are TRBV7-3 and TRBJ2-3, with 8 bases aligning to TRBD2. CDR3 length equals 16 residues. Unmatched junction bases numbered 12, after V lost 6 bases and J lost 4 bases. Germline V gene lookup returns CDR1 SGHTA and CDR2 FQGTGA. CDR3 loop: CASSPQRGRRADTQYF. CDR3 coding DNA: TGTGCCAGCAGTCCCCAGCGGGGGAGGAGGGCAGATACGCAGTATTTT.

This clonotype was counted many times. The junction does not match germline at one end; this may be a read error. The CDR3 protein is CASSLGYYEQYF. Here the CDR3 DNA reads TGTGCCAGCAGTTTAGGGTACTACGAGCAGTACTTC. The chain carries TRBV7-2 and TRBJ2-7; D gene ambiguous. CDR3 length: 12 amino acids. Germline CDR1 and CDR2: SGHTA and FQGNSA.

This clonotype was observed many times. CDR3 residues: CASSPSTSGGITDTQYF. CDR3 sequence (DNA): TGCGCCAGCAGCCCGTCGACTAGCGGGGGGATCACAGATACGCAGTATTTT. The chain couples TRBV5-1 to TRBJ2-3; TRBD2 aligns across 13 bases. V trimming: 4 bases; J trimming: 2 bases; junction bases outside the gene matches: 7. There are 17 residues in the CDR3. CDR1 and CDR2 from the germline V gene are SGHRS and YFSETQ.

The chain employs TRBV2 and TRBJ2-2, with TRBD2 matching 8 bases. CDR1 is SNHLY, CDR2 FYNNEI, per germline. J gave up 7 bases and V 6 bases, and 7 bases lay outside the gene matches. CDR3 length: 14 amino acids. DNA of the CDR3: TGTGCCAGCAGCAGTAGCGGGGCAATCGGGGAGCTGTTTTTT. Protein product: CASSSSGAIGELFF.

This clonotype was seen a single time. V and J are TRBV2 and TRBJ2-1; weak D call: TRBD2 (6 bases). From germline, CDR1 is SNHLY and CDR2 FYNNEI. This CDR3 contains 13 residues. The germline V and J ends were trimmed by 7 bases and 5 bases, with 12 bases remaining between them. CDR3 sequence (DNA): TGTGCCAGCATGGGCGCGGGAAACAATGAGCAGTTCTTC. This gives the protein CASMGAGNNEQFF.

This clonotype was counted a few times. The genes are TRBV7-9 and TRBJ2-1; D not resolved. The CDR3 is 13 amino acids. V was pared by 6 bases and J by 10 bases, with 16 bases between. Per germline, CDR1 SEHNR and CDR2 FQNEAQ (reference sequence). CDR3 nucleotide sequence: TGTGCCAGCAGTCCCTCCGGATCCTACGAGCAGTTCTTC. Amino acid sequence: CASSPSGSYEQFF.

This clonotype was found a few times. The V and J genes are TRBV7-9 and TRBJ1-2; no definite D call. The V gene lost 6 bases and the J gene lost 2 bases, with 13 bases spanning the gap. The germline gives CDR1 SEHNR, CDR2 FQNEAQ (reference sequence). The CDR3 consists of 14 residues. In DNA, the CDR3 is TGTGCCAGCAGTTCGGACCTGCGAAACTATGGCTACACCTTC. Translated, it gives CASSSDLRNYGYTF.

V gene TRBV7-2 combines with J gene TRBJ1-1; D is undetermined. The germline V gene has CDR1 SGHTA and CDR2 FQGNSA. The ends were cut back, 1 base at V and 6 bases at J, with 12 bases in the middle. This CDR3 has 14 residues. CDR3: CASSLERSHPEAFF. The CDR3 DNA is TGTGCCAGCAGCTTAGAGCGGAGTCACCCTGAAGCTTTCTTT.

This clonotype has ten or more counts. The chain is built from TRBV27 and TRBJ2-4, with 9 bases identical to TRBD2. V lost 6 bases, J lost 4 bases, and 7 bases stayed unmatched. The length of the CDR3 is 15 residues. CDR1 MNHEY and CDR2 SMNVEV come from the germline V gene (reference sequence). The CDR3 reads CASSLPAGGKNIQYF. CDR3 bases: TGTGCCAGCAGCCTCCCCGCGGGGGGGAAAAACATTCAGTACTTC.

This clonotype was seen ten or more times. This chain joins TRBV20-1 and TRBJ2-3; TRBD2 matches 11 bases. The V gene's germline CDR1 is DFQATT and CDR2 SNEGSKA (reference sequence). V lost 3 bases to trimming and J lost 2 bases; unmatched junction nucleotides: 7. The CDR3 totals 16 residues. CDR3 residues: CSASRLAGGLTDTQYF. The CDR3 nucleotides read TGCAGTGCTAGTCGGCTAGCGGGGGGTCTCACAGATACGCAGTATTTT.

The chain has TRBV14 and TRBJ1-6; D call uncertain. In germline, CDR1 is SGHDN, CDR2 FVKESK. With 1 base removed from V and 7 bases from J, the gap between germline ends came to 8 bases. CDR3 length: 14 residues. The CDR3 reads CASSQAQLNSPLHF. CDR3 nucleotides: TGTGCCAGCAGCCAAGCTCAGTTGAATTCACCCCTCCACTTT.

This clonotype was counted at least ten times. The chain combines TRBV28 with TRBJ1-2, with a possible D match to TRBD1 (5 bases). Trimming pared 7 bases from V and 7 bases from J, leaving 16 bases between. The CDR3 sequence is 13 residues long. Germline-derived CDR1 and CDR2 are MDHEN and SYDVKM. The CDR3 sequence: CASIRDSRFGYTF. CDR3 sequence (DNA): TGTGCCAGCATCCGGGACTCTCGCTTTGGCTACACCTTC.

This clonotype was observed once. A much larger clonotype is one base distant, so this may be a read error. V gene TRBV27 combines with J gene TRBJ2-5, with D possibly matching TRBD1 (5 bases). The CDR3 has 15 amino acids. Between the trimmed V and J ends, which lost 3 bases and 2 bases, there was a span of 13 bases. Germline values: CDR1 MNHEY, CDR2 SMNVEV (reference sequence). CDR3 coding DNA: TGTGCCAGCAGTTTGATTTCGGCAGGGCAAGAGACCCAGTACTTC. Protein: CASSLISAGQETQYF.

The chain has TRBV20-1 and TRBJ2-1, with TRBD2 matching 8 bases. The CDR3 consists of 14 residues. V gave up 6 bases and J gave up 7 bases; unmatched junction bases: 11. Germline V gene lookup returns CDR1 DFQATT and CDR2 SNEGSKA (reference sequence). The CDR3 nucleotides read TGCAGTGCGTATCGGGGGGGCCTTTCAAATGAGCAGTTCTTC. It codes for CSAYRGGLSNEQFF.

The count of this clonotype is one. Mismatch with germline at one junction end may stem from a read error. The CDR3 DNA follows: TGCAGCGCCCGGGAAGGGCCGGACAGAATAGAGGCATTC. Translation: CSAREGPDRIEAF. This chain links TRBV29-1 with TRBJ2-7, with D tentatively TRBD1 (6 bases). Germline values: CDR1 SQVTM, CDR2 ANQGSEA. The CDR3 has 13 amino acids.

Turning to this clonotype: The junction and the germline gene differ at one end; a read error may be behind it. This sequence joins TRBV29-1 and TRBJ2-3; D gene uncertain. The CDR3 has 13 residues. CDR1 and CDR2 from the germline V gene are SQVTM and ANQGSEA. The CDR3 here is CSVEDKRTDTQYF. CDR3 bases: TGCAGCGTGGAAGACAAGCGCACAGATACGCAGTATTTT.

There are a few counts of this clonotype. This chain links TRBV6-1 with TRBJ2-3, with TRBD2 identical over 7 bases. J was trimmed by 3 bases and V by 6 bases; bases with no gene match: 15. Germline CDR1 is MNHNS and CDR2 is SASEGT. This CDR3 has 17 amino acids. The CDR3 DNA reads TGTGCCAGCAGAGAGTTTTCTAGCGGATATGGGACAGATACGCAGTATTTT. It yields the protein CASREFSSGYGTDTQYF.